This entry is about one T cell receptor (beta chain). This CDR3 is built from 14 residues. J gave up 0 bases and V 6 bases, and 3 bases lay outside the gene matches. CDR1 is SEHNR, CDR2 FQNEAQ, per germline (reference sequence). The sample comes from a study of PD-L1 blockade in urothelial cancer. Across the study: Patients began atezolizumab, 1,200 mg intravenously every 3 weeks, at some point between 2013 and 2015.

Libraries were prepared by immunoSEQ multiplex PCR; TCRdb keeps only in-frame clonotypes and omits some of them. The sample has tens of thousands of clones; around nine tenths are singletons. The time point is: peripheral blood 6 weeks after treatment start. The rearrangement uses TRBV7-9 and TRBJ2-3; 7 bases line up with TRBD2. The receptor's source is a man in his sixties with urothelial cancer. The specimen comprised PBMCs, sampled around atezolizumab (anti-PD-L1) treatment. CDR3 DNA: TGTGCCAGCAGGCGGGGGTCTAGCACAGATACGCAGTATTTT. Protein: CASRRGSSTDTQYF.